The 29 T cell receptor beta chains listed next were all sequenced from one sample in a study of early T cells in non-severe SARS-CoV-2 infection (dated by TCRdb to the early 2020s). Libraries came from 5' RACE. Sequencing relied on a NextSeq 500. The raw public reads went through TCRdb reprocessing: fastp at Q25, MiXCR clone calling, in-frame beta chains kept. Records with the same CDR3 protein are collapsed into one entry carrying the most frequent genes and DNA. A total of approximately 77,000 distinct CDR3 sequences appear in this sample, about 16% of them only once. Around 10% of the sample is taken by the ten largest. The sample was whole blood. The receptor source for this set is an adult who was a healthcare worker with PCR-confirmed SARS-CoV-2 infection or an uninfected control (not recorded which).

The CDR3 protein is CASSRQGRGEKLFF. The CDR3 DNA is TGTGCCAGCAGCCGACAGGGGAGAGGTGAAAAACTGTTTTTT. V usage is TRBV7-9 and J usage is TRBJ1-4; TRBD1 matches at 8 bases. The trim removed 5 bases at V and 7 bases at J, leaving 6 bases unmatched. This CDR3 has 14 amino acids. Germline CDR1 and CDR2: SEHNR and FQNEAQ (reference sequence).

With regard to this clonotype: An end of the junction differs from the germline gene, which may be a read error. The rearrangement uses TRBV6-5 and TRBJ1-5, with D possibly matching TRBD1 (5 bases). The V gene's germline CDR1 is MNHEY and CDR2 SVGAGI. The CDR3 sequence is 14 residues long. CDR3 bases: TGTGCCAGCAGCCCCAGGGCGCGCAATCAGCCCCGGCATTTT. Translated: CASSPRARNQPRHF.

This clonotype was observed a handful of times. The J gene is TRBJ2-3, the V gene TRBV7-3; 9 bases line up with TRBD2. CDR3 length: 19 amino acids. The ends lost 5 bases at V and 2 bases at J; junction bases unmatched: 17. CDR1 is SGHTA, CDR2 FQGTGA, per germline. CDR3 amino acids: CASSRGAGGPSHFTDTQYF. As DNA, the CDR3 is TGTGCCAGCAGCCGAGGAGCGGGAGGCCCCAGCCACTTCACAGATACGCAGTATTTT.

This clonotype was counted between two and nine times. This sequence joins TRBV10-3 and TRBJ2-1; D not resolved. CDR3 size: 12 residues. In germline, CDR1 is ENHRY, CDR2 SYGVKD. V was cut by 2 bases and J by 7 bases, with 6 bases left in between. CDR3 sequence (DNA): TGTGCCATCAGTGAGCAAGTAAATGAGCAGTTCTTC. Amino acids: CAISEQVNEQFF.

This clonotype was picked up a small number of times. The genes are TRBV29-1 and TRBJ1-1; no definite D call. The CDR3 sequence is 12 residues long. Germline CDR1 SQVTM, CDR2 ANQGSEA. Between the trimmed V and J ends, which lost 2 bases and 1 base, there was a span of 5 bases. The CDR3: CSVEPGNTEAFF. The DNA of the CDR3 is TGCAGCGTTGAACCCGGGAACACTGAAGCTTTCTTT.

This clonotype has a handful of counts. The V and J genes are TRBV7-9 and TRBJ2-1; D gene ambiguous. CDR3 length equals 15 residues. Germline V CDR1 and CDR2: SEHNR, FQNEAQ (reference sequence). V was clipped by 1 base and J by 2 bases, with 9 bases between them. For the CDR3, the DNA is TGTGCCAGCAGCTTAGACCCGTTAACCTACAATGAGCAGTTCTTC. Its protein is CASSLDPLTYNEQFF.

This clonotype appeared a few times. The V gene is TRBV12-5, the J gene TRBJ1-5; D unclear. V dropped 6 bases and J dropped 8 bases, with 8 bases sitting between them. From germline, CDR1 is LGHNT and CDR2 FRNRAP. The CDR3 has 11 amino acids. This CDR3 is CASGPLEPQHF. CDR3 sequence (DNA): TGTGCTAGTGGCCCCCTCGAGCCCCAGCATTTT.

J is TRBJ1-1 and V is TRBV27; 7 nucleotides line up with TRBD1. The germline V gene has CDR1 MNHEY and CDR2 SMNVEV (reference sequence). J was trimmed by 3 bases and V by 3 bases; bases with no gene match: 7. The CDR3 is 15 amino acids. CDR3 loop: CASSFRQTGYTEAFF. CDR3 in DNA: TGTGCCAGCAGTTTCCGCCAGACAGGGTACACTGAAGCTTTCTTT.

There are a few counts of this clonotype. V is TRBV20-1 and J is TRBJ1-2, with a tentative D call TRBD1 (5 bases). CDR3 length equals 13 residues. V was cut by 3 bases and J by 3 bases, with 11 bases left in between. CDR1 and CDR2 from the germline V gene are DFQATT and SNEGSKA (reference sequence). The CDR3 nucleotides are TGCAGTGCTAGGGGGACGAGATACTATGGCTACACCTTC. Its protein product is CSARGTRYYGYTF.

The rearrangement joins TRBV7-9 to TRBJ1-1, with TRBD1 as a possible D gene (6 bases). Per the germline V gene, CDR1 is SEHNR and CDR2 is FQNEAQ (reference sequence). The V gene lost 4 bases and the J gene lost 1 base, with 7 bases spanning the gap. The CDR3 consists of 13 residues. CDR3: CASSSTGNTEAFF. DNA of the CDR3: TGTGCCAGCAGCTCGACAGGGAACACTGAAGCTTTCTTT.

By proportion, this clonotype is medium-sized. V usage is TRBV29-1 and J usage is TRBJ1-4; TRBD1 aligns across 8 bases. This CDR3 is 12 amino acids long. With 7 bases clipped from V and 8 bases from J, the junction kept 6 bases outside the gene matches. The germline V gene encodes CDR1 SQVTM and CDR2 ANQGSEA. In DNA form, the CDR3 reads TGCAGCGGAGGACAGGGACGGGAAAAACTGTTTTTT. This sequence encodes CSGGQGREKLFF.

The table lists this clonotype with many counts. V usage is TRBV7-9 and J usage is TRBJ1-5, with D possibly TRBD1 on 6 matching bases. The germline CDR1 and CDR2 sequences are SEHNR and FQNEAQ (reference sequence). The CDR3 totals 14 residues. V gave up 3 bases and J gave up 4 bases, with 10 bases separating them. CDR3 amino acids: CASSFGQGNQPQHF. In DNA, the CDR3 is TGTGCCAGCAGCTTCGGCCAGGGGAATCAGCCCCAGCATTTT.

The chain combines TRBV24-1 with TRBJ2-2, with 7 bases that match TRBD1. CDR1 and CDR2 (germline): KGHDR, SFDVKD. The CDR3 is 16 amino acids. V was clipped by 3 bases and J by 3 bases; unmatched bases: 6. CDR3 in DNA: TGTGCCACCAGTGATGTAGGGACAGATGACACCGGGGAGCTGTTTTTT. Residues: CATSDVGTDDTGELFF.

This clonotype has ten or more counts. The chain joins TRBV11-2 to TRBJ1-1; the D is unclear. CDR3 length equals 13 residues. Germline CDR1 and CDR2: SGHAT and FQNNGV. V was pared by 5 bases and J by 5 bases, with 12 bases between. The CDR3 sequence is CASSPYPVTEAFF. The CDR3 bases are TGTGCCAGCAGCCCCTACCCAGTAACTGAAGCTTTCTTT.

This clonotype was counted a few times. J is TRBJ2-7 and V is TRBV7-6; D is perhaps TRBD1 or TRBD2 (6 bases each). The CDR3 spans 18 residues. CDR1 and CDR2 from the germline V gene are SGHVS and FNYEAQ. The V end lost 5 bases, the J end lost 1 base, and 24 bases lay between the germline ends. CDR3 amino acids: CASSPRSLGGVLSYEQYF. The CDR3 bases are TGTGCCAGCAGCCCGCGATCTTTGGGGGGCGTCTTGTCCTACGAGCAGTACTTC.

This clonotype appeared a few times. The chain has TRBV29-1 and TRBJ1-2, with 11 bases aligning to TRBD1. Trimming removed 4 bases from V and 3 bases from J; junction bases left unmatched: 1. Germline values: CDR1 SQVTM, CDR2 ANQGSEA. The CDR3 spans 13 residues. The CDR3 protein is CSVGGQGDYGYTF. In DNA form, the CDR3 reads TGCAGCGTTGGGGGACAGGGGGACTATGGCTACACCTTC.

This clonotype was seen a few times. This chain uses TRBV27 with TRBJ2-2; perhaps TRBD1 as D (6 bases). Trimming removed 4 bases at V and 6 bases at J, with 9 bases between. The CDR3 spans 13 residues. Germline lookup yields CDR1 MNHEY and CDR2 SMNVEV (reference sequence). The CDR3 DNA sequence: TGTGCCAGCAGTTCCAACAGGGCCGGGGAGCTGTTTTTT. Translating it yields CASSSNRAGELFF.

This clonotype was observed at least ten times. The chain couples TRBV7-9 to TRBJ2-1; 10 positions agree with TRBD2. The length of the CDR3 is 16 residues. Germline V gene sequence: CDR1 SEHNR, CDR2 FQNEAQ (reference sequence). Trimming took 1 base from V and 4 from J; bases not matched to a gene: 4. The CDR3 DNA sequence: TGTGCCAGCAGCTTAGACTTAGCGGGAGGTTACAATGAGCAGTTCTTC. Translating it yields CASSLDLAGGYNEQFF.

This chain connects TRBV25-1 to TRBJ1-1; no firm D call. CDR3 length equals 17 residues. The germline V gene encodes CDR1 MGHDK and CDR2 SYGVNS. V was pared by 3 bases and J by 0 bases, with 17 bases between. CDR3 in amino acids: CASSDTSFRPMNTEAFF. The CDR3 DNA reads TGTGCCAGCAGTGATACCTCCTTTCGTCCGATGAACACTGAAGCTTTCTTT. Full variable domain (rest looked up from reference TRBV25-1 and TRBJ1-1): EADIYQTPRYLVIGTGKKITLECSQTMGHDKMYWYQQDPGMELHLIHYSYGVNSTEKGDLSSESTVSRIRTEHFPLTLESARPSHTSQYLCASSDTSFRPMNTEAFFGQGTRLTVV.

CDR3 nucleotide sequence: TGTGCCAGCAGCCCCCAGGTCCAGGAGTTTAATGGCTACACCTTC. Its translation: CASSPQVQEFNGYTF. The rearrangement uses TRBV7-8 and TRBJ1-2; D is unclear. Germline-derived CDR1 and CDR2 are SGHVS and FQNEAQ. V lost 5 bases, J lost 6 bases, and 19 bases lay in between. This CDR3 contains 15 residues.

This clonotype was seen at least ten times. The chain uses TRBV29-1 and TRBJ1-1; D call uncertain. The CDR3 consists of 12 residues. The V and J ends lost 3 bases and 4 bases respectively, with 9 bases between them. Looked up from germline, CDR1 is SQVTM and CDR2 is ANQGSEA. CDR3 region: CSVDGEGTEAFF. As DNA, the CDR3 is TGCAGCGTTGATGGGGAAGGCACTGAAGCTTTCTTT.

This clonotype was observed many times. The chain uses TRBV20-1 and TRBJ1-1; 10 positions agree with TRBD1. This CDR3 region has 13 residues. Germline-derived CDR1 and CDR2 are DFQATT and SNEGSKA (reference sequence). V shed 1 base and J 4 bases; nucleotides not matched to a gene: 0. The CDR3 here is CSARGQGATEAFF. The CDR3 nucleotides read TGCAGTGCTAGAGGACAGGGGGCCACTGAAGCTTTCTTT.

This clonotype was counted ten times or more. This sequence joins TRBV12-3 or TRBV12-4 and TRBJ2-7; no definite D call. There are 13 residues in the CDR3. V was cut by 5 bases and J by 6 bases, with 14 bases left in between. The CDR3: CASSPPGEREQYF. The CDR3 nucleotides are TGTGCCAGCAGTCCCCCGGGTGAGCGCGAGCAGTACTTC.

This clonotype was observed a handful of times. The chain is built from TRBV11-2 and TRBJ2-5, with unresolved D. CDR3 length equals 12 residues. The germline CDR1 and CDR2 sequences are SGHAT and FQNNGV. Trimming left V 1 base short and J 4 bases short, with 4 bases between. CDR3 protein: CASSLVRETQYF. The CDR3 bases are TGTGCCAGCAGCTTAGTGCGAGAGACCCAGTACTTC. Filled out from reference TRBV11-2 and TRBJ2-5, the complete variable domain reads EAGVAQSPRYKIIEKRQSVAFWCNPISGHATLYWYQQILGQGPKLLIQFQNNGVVDDSQLPKDRFSAERLKGVDSTLKIQPAKLEDSAVYLCASSLVRETQYFGPGTRLLVL.

This clonotype was counted ten times or more. The chain combines TRBV29-1 with TRBJ2-1; 9 bases agree with TRBD2. This CDR3 comprises 17 residues. CDR1 and CDR2 from the germline V gene are SQVTM and ANQGSEA. V was clipped by 6 bases and J by 7 bases; unmatched bases: 19. The chain's CDR3 is CSVPRTSAGLAKNEQFF. The CDR3 DNA is TGCAGCGTCCCACGGACCTCCGCGGGACTAGCAAAAAATGAGCAGTTCTTC.

This clonotype was detected many times. The chain couples TRBV18 to TRBJ2-2, with TRBD1 as a possible D gene (6 bases). From germline, CDR1 is KGHSH and CDR2 LQKENI. This CDR3 is built from 17 residues. V was clipped by 0 bases and J by 1 base, with 12 bases between them. CDR3 protein: CASSPPTAGVNTGELFF. The CDR3 nucleotides read TGTGCCAGCTCACCACCGACGGCAGGGGTGAACACCGGGGAGCTGTTTTTT.

The gene calls are TRBV29-1 and TRBJ2-3; D not certain. The CDR3 runs 12 residues. Germline V gene sequence: CDR1 SQVTM, CDR2 ANQGSEA. The V and J ends lost 3 bases and 0 bases respectively, with 4 bases between them. CDR3 bases: TGCAGCGTTGAGACTAGCACAGATACGCAGTATTTT. This translates into CSVETSTDTQYF.

This clonotype was recorded a few times. V is TRBV27 and J is TRBJ2-7; D unresolved. The ends were cut back, 3 bases at V and 2 bases at J, with 11 bases in the middle. In germline, CDR1 is MNHEY, CDR2 SMNVEV (reference sequence). The CDR3 extends over 14 amino acids. The DNA of the CDR3 is TGTGCCAGCAGTTTGGGGTTCGGAGCCTACGAGCAGTACTTC. Translating it yields CASSLGFGAYEQYF.

This clonotype has more than one count but fewer than ten. This chain joins TRBV4-2 and TRBJ2-7; TRBD1 might be the D (5 bases). CDR3 length equals 16 residues. From germline, CDR1 is LGHNA and CDR2 YNFKEQ. V shed 1 base and J shed 3 bases, with 16 bases lying between them. The CDR3 protein is CASSQVGVAGHYEQYF. CDR3 nucleotides: TGTGCCAGCAGCCAAGTAGGGGTGGCAGGGCACTACGAGCAGTACTTC.